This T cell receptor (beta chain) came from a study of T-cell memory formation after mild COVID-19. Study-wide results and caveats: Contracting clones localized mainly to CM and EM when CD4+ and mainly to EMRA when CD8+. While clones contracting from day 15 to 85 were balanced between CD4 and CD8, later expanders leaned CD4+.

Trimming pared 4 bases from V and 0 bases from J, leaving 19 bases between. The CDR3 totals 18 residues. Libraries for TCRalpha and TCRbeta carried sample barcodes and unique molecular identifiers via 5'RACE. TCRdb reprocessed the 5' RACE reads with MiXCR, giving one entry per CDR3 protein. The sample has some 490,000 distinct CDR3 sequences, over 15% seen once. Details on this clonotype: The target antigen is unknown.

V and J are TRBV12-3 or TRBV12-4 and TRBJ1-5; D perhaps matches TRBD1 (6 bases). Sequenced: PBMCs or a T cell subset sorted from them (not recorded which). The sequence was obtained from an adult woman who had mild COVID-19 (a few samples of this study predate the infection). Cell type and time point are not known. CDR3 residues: CASSSGHLGDYSNQPQHF. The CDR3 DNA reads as TGTGCCAGCAGTTCGGGACATCTGGGGGATTATAGCAATCAGCCCCAGCATTTT.